The clone carrying this T cell receptor beta chain was observed many times. The antigen is not known. TCRdb itself ran the reads through MiXCR, one entry per CDR3 protein. Of hundreds of thousands of distinct CDR3 sequences listed, approximately 10% are singletons. This sample is part of a study of T cell repertoires in cytomegalovirus infection. Looking at the study overall: The public TCR beta signatures pointed to both CMV infection and matching HLA type. General observations from the study: Totalled public TCR beta family frequency picked out people who carried CMV plus the relevant HLA. Clonotypes of TCR beta that were HLA-C-restricted and CMV-specific dominated the ex vivo response.

Trimming removed 7 bases at V and 0 bases at J, with 9 bases between. The CDR3 is made up of 13 amino acids. Germline V CDR1 and CDR2: SNHLY, FYNNEI. The chain uses TRBV2 and TRBJ1-1; D gene ambiguous. Sequenced material: PBMCs. The clonotype originates from a human donor in good health (CMV status not recorded). Some clones in this sample may be carry-over from other donors' samples. The CDR3 loop is CASTDLVNTEAFF. CDR3 bases: TGTGCCAGCACTGACCTGGTGAACACTGAAGCTTTCTTT.